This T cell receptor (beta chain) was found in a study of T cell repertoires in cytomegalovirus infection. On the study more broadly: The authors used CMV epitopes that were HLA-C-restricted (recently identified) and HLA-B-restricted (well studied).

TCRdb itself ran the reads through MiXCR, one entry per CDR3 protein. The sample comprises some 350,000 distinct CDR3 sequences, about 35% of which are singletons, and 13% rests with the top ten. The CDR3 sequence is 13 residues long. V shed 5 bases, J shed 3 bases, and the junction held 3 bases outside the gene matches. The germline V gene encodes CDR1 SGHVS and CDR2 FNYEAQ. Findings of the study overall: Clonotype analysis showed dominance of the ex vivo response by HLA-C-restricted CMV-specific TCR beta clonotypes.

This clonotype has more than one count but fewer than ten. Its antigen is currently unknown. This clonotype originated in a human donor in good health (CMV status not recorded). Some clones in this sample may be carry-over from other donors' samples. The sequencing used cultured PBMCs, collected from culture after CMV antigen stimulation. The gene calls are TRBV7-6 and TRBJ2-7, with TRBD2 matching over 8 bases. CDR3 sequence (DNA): TGTGCCAGCAGCAGAGGGACTAGCTACGAGCAGTACTTC. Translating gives CASSRGTSYEQYF. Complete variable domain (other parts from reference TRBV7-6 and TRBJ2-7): GAGVSQSPRYKVTKRGQDVALRCDPISGHVSLYWYRQALGQGPEFLTYFNYEAQQDKSGLPNDRFSAERPEGSISTLTIQRTEQRDSAMYRCASSRGTSYEQYFGPGTRLTVT.